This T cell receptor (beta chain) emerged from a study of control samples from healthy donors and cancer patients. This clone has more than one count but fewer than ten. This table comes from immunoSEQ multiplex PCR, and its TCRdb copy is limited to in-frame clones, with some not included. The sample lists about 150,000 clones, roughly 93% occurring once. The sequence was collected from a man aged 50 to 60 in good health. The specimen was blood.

CDR3 in DNA: TGTGCCAGCTCACTAACCGGGGCAGGGCTACAGCCCCAGCATTTT. Residues: CASSLTGAGLQPQHF. V and J are TRBV18 and TRBJ1-5, with D perhaps TRBD1 (5 bases). CDR1 is KGHSH and CDR2 is LQKENI in the germline V gene. Trimming took 4 bases from V and 7 from J, leaving 17 bases between them. This CDR3 has 15 amino acids.